This T cell receptor (beta chain) was captured in a study of blood T cell repertoires in COVID-19. Details on this clone: An end of the junction differs from the germline gene, which may be a read error.

In the source study's methods: It was from reference gene primer amplification that nucleated cell counts were estimated. Only in-frame clones appear in the TCRdb table, and some are missing; sequencing was by immunoSEQ multiplex PCR. Clone size and the V and J calls come from that table; the DNA yielded D and trimming. This table has some 140,000 clones, roughly 84% appearing once. The CDR3 totals 11 residues. Germline CDR1 is LGHDT and CDR2 is YNNKEL (reference sequence). This chain uses TRBV3-1 (or the pseudogene TRBV3-2) with TRBJ1-2, with 7 bases lining up with TRBD1. Sample: peripheral blood. This sequence originates from a woman aged 55 to 70 with COVID-19, enrolled during active disease. CDR3 sequence reads: CASSLGQAFAF. The CDR3 bases are TGTGCCAGCAGCCTAGGACAGGCTTTTGCCTTC.